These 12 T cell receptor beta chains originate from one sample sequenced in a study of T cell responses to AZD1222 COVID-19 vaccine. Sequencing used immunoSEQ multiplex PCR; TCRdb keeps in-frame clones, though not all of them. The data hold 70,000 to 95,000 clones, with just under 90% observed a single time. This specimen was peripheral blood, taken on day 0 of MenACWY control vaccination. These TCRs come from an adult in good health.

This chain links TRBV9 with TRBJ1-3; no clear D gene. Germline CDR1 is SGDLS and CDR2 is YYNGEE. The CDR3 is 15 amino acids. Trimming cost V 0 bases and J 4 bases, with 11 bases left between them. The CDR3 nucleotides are TGTGCCAGCAGCGTAGTCGAGGCTCCGGGAAACACCATATATTTT. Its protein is CASSVVEAPGNTIYF.

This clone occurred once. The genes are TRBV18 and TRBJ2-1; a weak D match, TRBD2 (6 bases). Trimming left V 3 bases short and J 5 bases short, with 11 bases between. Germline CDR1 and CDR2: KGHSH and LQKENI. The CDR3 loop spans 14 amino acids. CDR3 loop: CASSPSGGNNEQFF. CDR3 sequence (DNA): TGTGCCAGCTCACCGAGTGGGGGGAACAATGAGCAGTTCTTC.

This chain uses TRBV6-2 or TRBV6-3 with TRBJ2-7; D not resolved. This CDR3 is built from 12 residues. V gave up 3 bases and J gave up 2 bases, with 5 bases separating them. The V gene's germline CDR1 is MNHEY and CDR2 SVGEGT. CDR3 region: CASSYGPYEQYF. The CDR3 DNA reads TGTGCCAGCAGTTATGGCCCCTACGAGCAGTACTTC.

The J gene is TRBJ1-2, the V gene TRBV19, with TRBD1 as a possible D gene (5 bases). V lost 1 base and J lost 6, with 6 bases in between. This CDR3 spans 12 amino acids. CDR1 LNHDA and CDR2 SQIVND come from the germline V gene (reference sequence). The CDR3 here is CASSIVGHGYTF. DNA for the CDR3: TGTGCCAGTAGTATAGTGGGGCATGGCTACACCTTC.

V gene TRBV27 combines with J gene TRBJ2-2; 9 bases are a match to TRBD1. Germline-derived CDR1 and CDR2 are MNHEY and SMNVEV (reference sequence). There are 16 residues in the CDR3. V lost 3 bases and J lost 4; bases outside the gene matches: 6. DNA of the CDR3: TGTGCCAGCAGTTTCCTCTTGGGACAGGGCACCGGGGAGCTGTTTTTT. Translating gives CASSFLLGQGTGELFF.

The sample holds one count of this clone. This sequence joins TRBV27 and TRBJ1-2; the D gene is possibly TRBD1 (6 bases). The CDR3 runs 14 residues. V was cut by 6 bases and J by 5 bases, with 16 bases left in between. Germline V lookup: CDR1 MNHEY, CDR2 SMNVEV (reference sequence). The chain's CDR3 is CASRPRRDNYGYTF. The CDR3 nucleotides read TGTGCCAGCAGACCTCGCCGGGACAATTATGGCTACACCTTC.

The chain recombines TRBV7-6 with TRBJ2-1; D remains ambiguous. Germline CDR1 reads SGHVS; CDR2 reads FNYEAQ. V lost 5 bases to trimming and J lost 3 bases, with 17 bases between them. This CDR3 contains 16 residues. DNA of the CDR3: TGTGCCAGCAGCCTCGGTTCGGGCAAAATCTACAATGAGCAGTTCTTC. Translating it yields CASSLGSGKIYNEQFF.

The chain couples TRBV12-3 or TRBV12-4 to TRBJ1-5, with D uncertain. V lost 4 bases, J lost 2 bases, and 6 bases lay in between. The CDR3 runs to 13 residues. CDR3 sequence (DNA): TGTGCCAGCAGTTCGGGTCGCAATCAGCCCCAGCATTTT. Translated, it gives CASSSGRNQPQHF.

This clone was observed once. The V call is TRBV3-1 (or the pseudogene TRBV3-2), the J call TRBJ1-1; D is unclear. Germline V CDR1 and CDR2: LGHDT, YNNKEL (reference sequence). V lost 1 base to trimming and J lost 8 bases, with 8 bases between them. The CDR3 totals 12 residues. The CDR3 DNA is TGTGCCAGCAGCCAAGGGAGCCTCGAAGCTTTCTTT. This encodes CASSQGSLEAFF.

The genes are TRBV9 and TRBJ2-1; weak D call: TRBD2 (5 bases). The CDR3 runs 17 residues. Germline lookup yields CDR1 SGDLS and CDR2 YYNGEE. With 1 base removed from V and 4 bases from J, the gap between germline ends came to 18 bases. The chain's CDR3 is CASSVHSLRGIYNEQFF. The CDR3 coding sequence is TGTGCCAGCAGCGTACATTCCTTACGGGGAATTTACAATGAGCAGTTCTTC. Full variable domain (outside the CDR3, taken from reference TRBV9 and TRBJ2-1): DSGVTQTPKHLITATGQRVTLRCSPRSGDLSVYWYQQSLDQGLQFLIQYYNGEERAKGNILERFSAQQFPDLHSELNLSSLELGDSALYFCASSVHSLRGIYNEQFFGPGTRLTVL.

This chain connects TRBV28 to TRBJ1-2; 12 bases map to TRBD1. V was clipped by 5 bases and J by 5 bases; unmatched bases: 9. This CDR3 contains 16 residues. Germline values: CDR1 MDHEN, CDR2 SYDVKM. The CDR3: CASSPPGQGARYGYTF. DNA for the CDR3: TGTGCCAGCAGTCCCCCGGGACAGGGGGCAAGGTATGGCTACACCTTC.

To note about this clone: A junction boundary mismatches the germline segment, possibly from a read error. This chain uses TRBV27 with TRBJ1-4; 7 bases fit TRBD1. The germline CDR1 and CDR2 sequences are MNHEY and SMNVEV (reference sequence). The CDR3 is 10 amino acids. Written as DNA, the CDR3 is TGTGCCAGCAGTCCCCGGGACAGTGCTTTT. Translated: CASSPRDSAF.